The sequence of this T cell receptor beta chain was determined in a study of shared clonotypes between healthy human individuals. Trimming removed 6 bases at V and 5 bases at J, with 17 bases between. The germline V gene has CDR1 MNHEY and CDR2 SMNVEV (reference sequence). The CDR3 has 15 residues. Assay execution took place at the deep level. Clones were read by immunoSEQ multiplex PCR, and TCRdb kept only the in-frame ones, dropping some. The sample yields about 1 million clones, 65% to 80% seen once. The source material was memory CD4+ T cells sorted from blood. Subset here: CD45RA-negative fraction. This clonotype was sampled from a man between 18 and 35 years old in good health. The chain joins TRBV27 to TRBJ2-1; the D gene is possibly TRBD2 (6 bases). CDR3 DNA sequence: TGTGCCAGCAGGGGTAGCGGAATACAGAACAATGAGCAGTTCTTC. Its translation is CASRGSGIQNNEQFF.